The sequence of this T cell receptor (beta chain) was determined in a study of early T cells in non-severe SARS-CoV-2 infection. Across the study: Investigators sequenced bulk RNA drawn from unsorted whole blood, and chains remained unpaired.

Study-wide results and caveats: VDJdb matching, biased toward anti-spike CD8 responses, missed private and CD4 specificities.

Tagging with unique molecular identifiers was applied to individual cDNA molecules. TCRdb ran MiXCR on the 5' RACE reads and lists one entry per CDR3 protein. Of tens of thousands of distinct CDR3 sequences listed, roughly 12% are singletons. This clonotype was detected only a few times. Antigen specificity is unknown. CDR1 SGHVS and CDR2 FQNEAQ come from the germline V gene. Trimming cost V 0 bases and J 0 bases; bases outside gene matches: 2. The length of the CDR3 is 16 residues. The sample consisted of whole blood. The J gene is TRBJ1-5, the V gene TRBV7-8, with 7 bases fitting TRBD1. This receptor was taken from an adult who was a healthcare worker with PCR-confirmed SARS-CoV-2 infection or an uninfected control (not recorded which). CDR3 amino acids: CASSLAQGDSNQPQHF. The CDR3 nucleotides are TGTGCCAGCAGCTTAGCGCAGGGGGATAGCAATCAGCCCCAGCATTTT.